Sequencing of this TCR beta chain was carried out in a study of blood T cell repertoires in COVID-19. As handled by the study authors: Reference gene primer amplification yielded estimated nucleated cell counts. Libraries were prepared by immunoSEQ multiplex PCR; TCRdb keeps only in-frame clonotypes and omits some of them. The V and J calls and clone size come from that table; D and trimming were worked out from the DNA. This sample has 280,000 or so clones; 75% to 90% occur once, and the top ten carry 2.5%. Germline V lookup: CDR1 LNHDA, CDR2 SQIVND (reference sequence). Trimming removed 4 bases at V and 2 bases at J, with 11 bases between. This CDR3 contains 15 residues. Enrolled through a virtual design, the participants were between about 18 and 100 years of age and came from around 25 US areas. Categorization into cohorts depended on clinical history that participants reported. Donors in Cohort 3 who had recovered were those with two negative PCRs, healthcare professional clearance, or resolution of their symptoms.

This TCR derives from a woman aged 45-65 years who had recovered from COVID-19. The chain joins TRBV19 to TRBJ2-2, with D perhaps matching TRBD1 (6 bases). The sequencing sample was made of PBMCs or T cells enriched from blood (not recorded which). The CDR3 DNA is TGTGCCAGTAGTAAGGGGGTAACTAACACCGGGGAGCTGTTTTTT. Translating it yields CASSKGVTNTGELFF.